The clone carrying this T cell receptor (beta chain) was observed a single time. This sample stems from a study of T cell changes during pregnancy in multiple sclerosis. The repertoire was sequenced with immunoSEQ multiplex PCR; TCRdb's copy has only in-frame clones and lacks some. Of tens of thousands of clones listed, about 83% were seen once; the top ten hold approximately 5%. The sequence came from a human donor whose cells served as feeder cells for cultures in a pregnancy study. Material: peripheral blood from another person, used as feeder cells.

This CDR3 reads CASSFTRGAGELFF. The CDR3 DNA reads TGTGCCAGCAGCTTCACTCGGGGGGCCGGGGAGCTGTTTTTT. This chain links TRBV5-6 with TRBJ2-2; 7 positions agree with TRBD2. Germline CDR1 SGHDT, CDR2 YYEEEE. The V segment lost 2 bases and the J segment 6 bases; nucleotides outside the gene matches: 4. The CDR3 has 14 amino acids.